These T cell receptor beta chains were read from a single sample in a study of blood T cell repertoires in COVID-19. This table comes from immunoSEQ multiplex PCR, and its TCRdb copy is limited to in-frame clones, with some not included. In the table there are about 200,000 clones, over 75% of which are singletons. Specimen: peripheral blood. The receptors here all came from a man between 50 and 59 years old with acute or convalescent COVID-19. The CDR3 runs from the conserved cysteine through the conserved F or W. D genes are given only for firm matches. For some rows the clone size is stated as once, few or many, or as a class when expanded; others skip it.

clone_size: .
v_call: TRBV5-1
d_call: .
j_call: TRBJ2-7
cdr3_nt: TGCGCCAGCAGCTTGCAGACATCATCCTACGAGCAGTACTTC
cdr3_aa: CASSLQTSSYEQYF

clone_size: .
v_call: TRBV7-9
d_call: .
j_call: TRBJ1-3
cdr3_nt: TGTGCCAGCAGCTTTGGGGACATGGGTGGAAACACCATATATTTT
cdr3_aa: CASSFGDMGGNTIYF

clone_size: .
v_call: TRBV6-5
d_call: .
j_call: TRBJ1-4
cdr3_nt: TGTGCCAGCAGTCAGACAGTCATTAATGAAAAACTGTTTTTT
cdr3_aa: CASSQTVINEKLFF

clone_size: .
v_call: TRBV6-5
d_call: .
j_call: TRBJ1-1
cdr3_nt: TGTGCCAGCAGATATGGACAGAACACTGAAGCTTTCTTT
cdr3_aa: CASRYGQNTEAFF

clone_size: once
v_call: TRBV18
d_call: TRBD1
j_call: TRBJ2-4
cdr3_nt: TGTGCCAGCTCACCACCAGTAGGGGGACAGCGAATTAGTCTGATAGCCAAAAACATTCAGTACTTC
cdr3_aa: CASSPPVGGQRISLIAKNIQYF

clone_size: .
v_call: TRBV5-4
d_call: .
j_call: TRBJ1-2
cdr3_nt: TGTGCCAGCAGTCCCAAGGGGACATCTAACTATGGCTACACCTTC
cdr3_aa: CASSPKGTSNYGYTF

clone_size: once
v_call: TRBV27
d_call: .
j_call: TRBJ1-6
cdr3_nt: TGTGCCAGCATGACAGGCTCTAATTCACCCCTCCACTTT
cdr3_aa: CASMTGSNSPLHF

clone_size: .
v_call: TRBV23-1
d_call: .
j_call: TRBJ1-5
cdr3_nt: TGCGCCAGCAGTCATCTAGGTGTGGATCAGCCCCAGCATTTT
cdr3_aa: CASSHLGVDQPQHF

clone_size: .
v_call: TRBV7-9
d_call: .
j_call: TRBJ2-5
cdr3_nt: TGTGCCAGCAGCTTCAGGGAGACCCAGTACTTC
cdr3_aa: CASSFRETQYF

clone_size: .
v_call: TRBV11-2
d_call: TRBD1
j_call: TRBJ1-6
cdr3_nt: TGTGCCAGCAGCTTAAACAGGGGCCGCTCACCCCTCCACTTT
cdr3_aa: CASSLNRGRSPLHF

clone_size: .
v_call: TRBV6-6
d_call: TRBD1
j_call: TRBJ1-2
cdr3_nt: TGTGCCAGCAGTTACTCGCAGGGGGCCCACACCTTC
cdr3_aa: CASSYSQGAHTF

clone_size: .
v_call: TRBV5-4
d_call: TRBD1
j_call: TRBJ2-1
cdr3_nt: TGTGCCAGCAGCGGGGACAGGGGGAGGAATGAGCAGTTCTTC
cdr3_aa: CASSGDRGRNEQFF

clone_size: once
v_call: TRBV5-4
d_call: .
j_call: TRBJ1-2
cdr3_nt: TGTGCCAGCAGCATCCGGGGGGCACTTAACTATGGCTACACCTTC
cdr3_aa: CASSIRGALNYGYTF

clone_size: .
v_call: TRBV7-9
d_call: .
j_call: TRBJ1-1
cdr3_nt: TGTGCCAGCAGCCCCCAGTCCCTACAGGGCGCCACTGAAGCTTTCTTT
cdr3_aa: CASSPQSLQGATEAFF

clone_size: .
v_call: TRBV7-9
d_call: .
j_call: TRBJ1-1
cdr3_nt: TGTGCCAGCAGAACCCAGGGATGGAACACTGAAGCTTTCTTT
cdr3_aa: CASRTQGWNTEAFF

clone_size: medium-sized
v_call: TRBV10-3
d_call: TRBD1
j_call: TRBJ1-5
cdr3_nt: TGTGCCATACAGGGGTTGGGAAGCAATCAGCCCCAGCATTTT
cdr3_aa: CAIQGLGSNQPQHF